This T cell receptor (beta chain) was captured in a study of shared clonotypes between healthy human individuals. Study conclusions and caveats: Only blood underwent sampling, and tissue repertoires likely differ.

This clone was recorded once. The antigen remains unidentified. Per germline, CDR1 MNHNS and CDR2 SASEGT. V lost 4 bases and J lost 7, with 17 bases in between. The CDR3 consists of 15 residues. Positive CCR7 selection of CD45RO-negative cells yielded the naive CD8 cells, and terminally differentiated effector memory CD45RA+ cells were excluded. Donors, without exception, were Caucasian adults residing in Nashville, Tennessee. Sorted-subset replicate PCRs used 200 ng of genomic DNA. This amount corresponded to about 30,000 T cell genomes. The data were produced by immunoSEQ multiplex PCR, yet TCRdb's version contains in-frame clones alone and is incomplete. The repertoire holds roughly 770,000 clones, with 96% as singletons.

The origin of this receptor is a man aged 25-45 years in good health. The sequencing input was naive CD8+ T cells sorted from blood. The chain uses TRBV6-1 and TRBJ1-5; tentative D call: TRBD1 (5 bases). The CDR3, as DNA: TGTGCCAGCAGTGCCCGGGGGGGTATGGGACAGCCCCAGCATTTT. This gives the protein CASSARGGMGQPQHF.